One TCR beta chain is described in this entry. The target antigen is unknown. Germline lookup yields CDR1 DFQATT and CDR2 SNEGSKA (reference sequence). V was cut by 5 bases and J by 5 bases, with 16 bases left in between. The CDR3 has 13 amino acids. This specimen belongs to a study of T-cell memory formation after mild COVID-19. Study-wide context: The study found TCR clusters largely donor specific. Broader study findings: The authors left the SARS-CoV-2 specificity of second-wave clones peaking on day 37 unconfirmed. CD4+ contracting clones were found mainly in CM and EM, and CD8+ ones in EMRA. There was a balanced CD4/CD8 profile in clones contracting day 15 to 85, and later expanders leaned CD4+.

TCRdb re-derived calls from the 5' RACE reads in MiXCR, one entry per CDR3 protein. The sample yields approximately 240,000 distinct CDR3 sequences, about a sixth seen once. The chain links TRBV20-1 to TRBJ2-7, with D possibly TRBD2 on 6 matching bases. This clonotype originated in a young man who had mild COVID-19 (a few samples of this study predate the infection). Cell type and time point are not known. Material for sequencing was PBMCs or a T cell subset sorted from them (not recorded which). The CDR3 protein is CSAEALAGDEQYF. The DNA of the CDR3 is TGCAGTGCTGAGGCACTAGCTGGGGACGAGCAGTACTTC.